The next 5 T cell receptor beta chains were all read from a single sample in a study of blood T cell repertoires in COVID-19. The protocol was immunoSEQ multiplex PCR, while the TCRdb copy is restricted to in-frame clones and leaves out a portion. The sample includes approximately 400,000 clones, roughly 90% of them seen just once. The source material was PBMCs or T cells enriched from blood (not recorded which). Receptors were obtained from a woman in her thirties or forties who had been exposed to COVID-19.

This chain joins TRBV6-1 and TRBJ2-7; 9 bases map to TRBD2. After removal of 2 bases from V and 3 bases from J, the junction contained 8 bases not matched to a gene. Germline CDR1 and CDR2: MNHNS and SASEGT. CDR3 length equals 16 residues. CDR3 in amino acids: CASSERGASGIYEQYF. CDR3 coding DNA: TGTGCCAGCAGTGAAAGAGGGGCTAGCGGGATCTACGAGCAGTACTTC.

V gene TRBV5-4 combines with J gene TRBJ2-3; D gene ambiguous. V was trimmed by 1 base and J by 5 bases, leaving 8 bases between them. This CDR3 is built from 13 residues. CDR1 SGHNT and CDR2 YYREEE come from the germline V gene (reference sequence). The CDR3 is CASSLPPGDTQYF. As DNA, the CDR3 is TGTGCCAGCAGCTTGCCTCCCGGAGATACGCAGTATTTT.

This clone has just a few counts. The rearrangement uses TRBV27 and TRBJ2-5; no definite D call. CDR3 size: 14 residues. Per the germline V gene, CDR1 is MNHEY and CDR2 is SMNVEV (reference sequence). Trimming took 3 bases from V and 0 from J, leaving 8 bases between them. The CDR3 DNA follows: TGTGCCAGCAGTTTTCTTTCGTACCAAGAGACCCAGTACTTC. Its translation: CASSFLSYQETQYF.

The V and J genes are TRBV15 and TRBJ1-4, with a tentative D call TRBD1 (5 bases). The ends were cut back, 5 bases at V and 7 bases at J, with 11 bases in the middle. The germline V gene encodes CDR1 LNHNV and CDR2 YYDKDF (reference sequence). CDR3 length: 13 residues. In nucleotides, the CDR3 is TGTGCCACCAGCGGCAGGGAAAGTGAAAAACTGTTTTTT. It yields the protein CATSGRESEKLFF.

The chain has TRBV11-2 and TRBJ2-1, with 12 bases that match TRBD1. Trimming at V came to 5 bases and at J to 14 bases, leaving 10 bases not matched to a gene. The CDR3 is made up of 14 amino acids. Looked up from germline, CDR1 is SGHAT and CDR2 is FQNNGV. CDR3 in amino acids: CASSLGTGGEGEFF. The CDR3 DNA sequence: TGTGCCAGCAGCCTGGGGACAGGGGGCGAAGGAGAGTTCTTC.